This entry lists 16 T cell receptor beta chains sequenced from one sample in a study of cytomegalovirus exposure and HLA in healthy donors. The PCR was carried out with 60 Vbeta primers and 13 Jbeta primers. Measured with immunoSEQ multiplex PCR; TCRdb has only the in-frame clones, and not every one. Of approximately 150,000 clones in the sample, over 60% were seen once. Sequences were obtained from PBMCs. These receptors all come from a woman aged 55-69 years in good health and CMV-seronegative.

The gene calls are TRBV28 and TRBJ1-4, with 11 bases fitting TRBD1. Germline V gives CDR1 MDHEN, CDR2 SYDVKM. This CDR3 has 14 residues. Unmatched junction bases numbered 6, after V lost 8 bases and J lost 7 bases. CDR3 sequence: CASGGGTGGEKLFF. CDR3 nucleotide sequence: TGTGCCAGCGGCGGCGGGACAGGGGGTGAAAAACTGTTTTTT.

The V call is TRBV9, the J call TRBJ2-2; 10 nucleotides align to TRBD2. Trimming at V came to 3 bases and at J to 4 bases, leaving 12 bases not matched to a gene. The V gene's germline CDR1 is SGDLS and CDR2 YYNGEE. CDR3 length: 18 amino acids. The chain's CDR3 is CASSESLASGSLTGELFF. The CDR3 DNA sequence: TGTGCCAGCAGCGAATCCTTGGCTAGCGGGAGTCTCACCGGGGAGCTGTTTTTT.

This sequence joins TRBV5-1 and TRBJ2-7; the match to TRBD1 covers 9 bases. The CDR3 is made up of 17 amino acids. V lost 1 base and J lost 4; bases outside the gene matches: 12. In germline, CDR1 is SGHRS, CDR2 YFSETQ. The CDR3: CASSLFWSRDRAYEQYF. The CDR3 DNA follows: TGCGCCAGCAGCTTGTTTTGGTCCCGGGACAGGGCGTACGAGCAGTACTTC.

The rearrangement joins TRBV5-5 to TRBJ2-5; 15 nucleotides line up with TRBD2. Trimming removed 0 bases from V and 5 bases from J; junction bases left unmatched: 5. This CDR3 is built from 17 residues. Per the germline V gene, CDR1 is SGHKS and CDR2 is YYEKEE (reference sequence). The CDR3, as DNA: TGTGCCAGCAGCTTGGTCGGACTAGCGGGGGGGCGGGAGACCCAGTACTTC. Its translation: CASSLVGLAGGRETQYF.

The table lists this clone with a count of one. The rearrangement uses TRBV19 and TRBJ1-1, with a tentative D call TRBD1 (5 bases). This CDR3 has 13 residues. Looked up from germline, CDR1 is LNHDA and CDR2 is SQIVND (reference sequence). The V and J ends lost 7 bases and 3 bases respectively, with 12 bases between them. The CDR3 sequence: CASNQWGDTEAFF. CDR3 nucleotide sequence: TGTGCCAGTAACCAGTGGGGGGACACTGAAGCTTTCTTT.

The CDR3 loop reads CASNSGTGGTEAFF. The CDR3 region has the DNA TGCGCCAGCAATTCCGGGACAGGGGGAACTGAAGCTTTCTTT. This chain joins TRBV5-1 and TRBJ1-1; 11 bases agree with TRBD1. There are 14 residues in the CDR3. Germline CDR1 is SGHRS and CDR2 is YFSETQ. V trimming: 6 bases; J trimming: 5 bases; junction bases outside the gene matches: 6.

V and J are TRBV9 and TRBJ2-1; 10 nucleotides line up with TRBD2. The CDR3 runs to 18 residues. The ends lost 0 bases at V and 9 bases at J; junction bases unmatched: 15. Germline CDR1 and CDR2: SGDLS and YYNGEE. CDR3 amino acids: CASSVALAGASGNVEQFF. CDR3 in DNA: TGTGCCAGCAGCGTAGCTCTAGCGGGGGCCTCAGGGAACGTTGAGCAGTTCTTC.

The V call is TRBV28, the J call TRBJ2-7; D might be TRBD2 (5 bases). V dropped 7 bases and J dropped 3 bases, with 16 bases sitting between them. The CDR3 runs to 14 residues. The germline gives CDR1 MDHEN, CDR2 SYDVKM. CDR3: CASIHRTGNYEQYF. The CDR3, as DNA: TGTGCCAGCATTCACCGGACGGGGAACTACGAGCAGTACTTC. Filled out from reference TRBV28 and TRBJ2-7, the complete variable domain reads DVKVTQSSRYLVKRTGEKVFLECVQDMDHENMFWYRQDPGLGLRLIYFSYDVKMKEKGDIPEGYSVSREKKERFSLILESASTNQTSMYLCASIHRTGNYEQYFGPGTRLTVT.

The chain employs TRBV6-1 and TRBJ2-7; D ambiguous. The CDR3 consists of 18 residues. Germline V CDR1 and CDR2: MNHNS, SASEGT. Trimming took off 0 bases at V and 1 base at J, with 19 bases between the two ends. CDR3 sequence reads: CASSEAGLVGKVSYEQYF. The CDR3 DNA is TGTGCCAGCAGTGAAGCTGGTCTTGTGGGCAAGGTGTCCTACGAGCAGTACTTC.

The gene calls are TRBV27 and TRBJ2-2; D may be TRBD2 (6 bases). The germline gives CDR1 MNHEY, CDR2 SMNVEV (reference sequence). Trimming took off 6 bases at V and 2 bases at J, with 16 bases between the two ends. The CDR3 has 16 amino acids. CDR3 bases: TGTGCCAGCAGACTACCCGGGGGAGTAAACACCGGGGAGCTGTTTTTT. Translated: CASRLPGGVNTGELFF.

The DNA of the CDR3 is TGTGCCAGCAGTGAAATGGGACACCTAACCTACGAGCAGTACTTC. As protein: CASSEMGHLTYEQYF. The chain joins TRBV6-1 to TRBJ2-7; D possibly corresponds to TRBD1 (6 bases). V was cut by 2 bases and J by 2 bases, with 13 bases left in between. Germline CDR1 reads MNHNS; CDR2 reads SASEGT. This CDR3 region has 15 residues.

This clone was seen once. The chain employs TRBV10-3 and TRBJ2-2; TRBD2 matches at 7 bases. CDR3 length: 20 residues. V dropped 0 bases and J dropped 1; count of bases not matched to a gene: 14. CDR1 is ENHRY, CDR2 SYGVKD, per germline. The CDR3 protein is CAISESAGDYPLGNTGELFF. The CDR3 DNA is TGTGCCATCAGTGAGTCGGCCGGGGACTATCCCCTGGGGAACACCGGGGAGCTGTTTTTT.

This clone has more than one count but fewer than ten. This rearrangement joins TRBV6-1 to TRBJ2-2, with TRBD1 matching 8 bases. Germline V CDR1 and CDR2: MNHNS, SASEGT. This CDR3 region has 14 residues. The V gene end was trimmed by 7 bases and the J gene end by 7 bases; junction bases not matched to a gene: 8. The DNA of the CDR3 is TGTGCCAGCAACACGGACAGGGTAGACGGGGAGCTGTTTTTT. Protein product: CASNTDRVDGELFF.

This clone was observed a few times. The DNA of the CDR3 is TGTGCCAGCAGCCGACGGCCTCGGGACAGTAACACCGGGGAGCTGTTTTTT. Residues: CASSRRPRDSNTGELFF. This chain links TRBV21-1 with TRBJ2-2; whether TRBD1, the table's D call, matches the DNA was not checked. TRBV21-1 is tagged as a pseudogene. This CDR3 is 17 amino acids long.

The V call is TRBV5-1, the J call TRBJ2-4; tentatively, D is TRBD1 (6 bases). V was shortened by 0 bases and J by 3 bases, with 13 bases between the two germline ends. This CDR3 has 16 amino acids. Germline V CDR1 and CDR2: SGHRS, YFSETQ. CDR3 region: CASSLAIQGVKNIQYF. CDR3 DNA sequence: TGCGCCAGCAGCTTGGCCATACAGGGAGTCAAAAACATTCAGTACTTC.

V and J are TRBV28 and TRBJ1-1, with a weak D call TRBD1 (5 bases). CDR1 MDHEN and CDR2 SYDVKM come from the germline V gene. The CDR3 covers 14 residues. Trimming pared 7 bases from V and 7 bases from J, leaving 19 bases between. This CDR3 reads CASTREGPRGEAFF. In DNA form, the CDR3 reads TGTGCCAGCACCAGGGAGGGCCCCCGGGGTGAAGCTTTCTTT.